Below, 13 T cell receptor beta chains from the same sample are listed, as sequenced in a study of tumor-infiltrating lymphocytes in primary liver carcinoma (dated 2017 in TCRdb). Blood RNA was extracted from unsorted whole blood using TRIzol reagent, and germline DNA was obtained with the DNeasy Blood & Tissue kit. Sequencing took place on an Illumina HiSeq 2500. Starting from about 500 ng total RNA, TCRbeta-specific cDNA was produced by reverse transcription with a constant-region primer and ProtoScript II reverse transcriptase. Construction of the TCRbeta libraries relied on three nested rounds of multiplex PCR, following a slightly modified ARM-PCR procedure. Each of the first two PCR rounds ran for approximately 10 cycles and used multiplex TRBV1-TRBV30 forward primers together with a Cbeta reverse primer. The public reads were run again by TCRdb, first through fastp at Q25 and then through MiXCR, and only productive beta chains were kept. Each CDR3 protein appears once, grouped with its most common genes and DNA. In all, the sample holds almost 200,000 distinct CDR3 sequences, and around 60% of those were seen once. The ten largest clones add up to 5.5% to 9% of the sample.

What was sequenced was peripheral blood. The receptor set was obtained from a woman aged 55 to 70 with primary liver carcinoma and hepatitis B virus infection.

About this clonotype: This sequence may be a read error, since a much larger clone differs from it by one base. The rearrangement uses TRBV29-1 and TRBJ2-4, with 8 bases lining up with TRBD1. With 4 bases clipped from V and 11 bases from J, the junction kept 10 bases outside the gene matches. In germline, CDR1 is SQVTM, CDR2 ANQGSEA. The CDR3 extends over 13 amino acids. The CDR3 is CSVAWTGQNVQYF. In DNA form, the CDR3 reads TGCAGCGTTGCCTGGACAGGGCAGAACGTTCAGTACTTC.

Comment on this clonotype: At one boundary the junction diverges from the germline segment, which might be a read error. The genes are TRBV6-7 and TRBJ1-2; maybe TRBD1 (5 bases). TRBV6-7 falls under the ORF class, with uncertain function. This CDR3 region has 15 residues. CDR3 DNA: TGTGTCAGCCCCCTGGGGGGGATGTATCCTTATGGCTACACCTTC. Translating gives CVSPLGGMYPYGYTF.

The chain employs TRBV21-1 and TRBJ2-7; the listed D gene, TRBD1, was not tested against the DNA. TRBV21-1 is a listed pseudogene. CDR3 length equals 14 residues. CDR3: CASSPGALPYEQYF. The CDR3 DNA follows: TGTGCCAGCAGCCCTGGGGCGTTACCCTACGAGCAGTACTTC.

This clonotype was counted ten times or more. This chain uses TRBV4-2 with TRBJ2-2; D gene unclear. Trimming pared 0 bases from V and 6 bases from J, leaving 5 bases between. The CDR3 runs 13 residues. Germline V gives CDR1 LGHNA, CDR2 YNFKEQ. The CDR3 coding sequence is TGTGCCAGCAGCCAAGAGCGAGCCGGGGAGCTGTTTTTT. This gives the protein CASSQERAGELFF.

Concerning this clonotype: A much larger clone is a single base away; this may be a read error. The chain recombines TRBV12-5 with TRBJ2-7; tentative D call: TRBD1 (6 bases). V gave up 1 base and J gave up 2 bases, with 12 bases separating them. This CDR3 is 15 amino acids long. Germline CDR1 is LGHNT and CDR2 is FRNRAP. The CDR3 reads CASGLEQGNAYEQYF. The CDR3 DNA reads TGTGCTAGTGGTTTGGAACAGGGAAACGCCTACGAGCAGTACTTC.

As for this clonotype: Sequence at one end of the junction differs from germline and may be a read error. The chain employs TRBV23-1 and TRBJ2-1; D remains unclear. TRBV23-1 is an ORF for which the function is uncertain. The CDR3 contains 13 residues. The CDR3 DNA reads as TGCACCAGCAGTCAAATGGGCAGGAGTCGGCAGTTCTTC. It encodes CTSSQMGRSRQFF.

Remarks on this clonotype: This may arise from a read error, as a much more abundant clone is one base away. This chain links TRBV4-1 with TRBJ1-6; D gene ambiguous. Germline V CDR1 and CDR2: MGHRA, YSYEKL. This CDR3 region has 15 residues. Here the CDR3 reads CASNQDGGVNSPLHF. The CDR3 DNA reads TGCGCCAGCAACCAAGATGGTGGGGTTAATTCACCCCTCCACTTT.

Note on this clonotype: The junction and the germline gene differ at one end; a read error may be behind it. The genes are TRBV4-1 and TRBJ2-1; TRBD2 aligns across 7 bases. Germline lookup yields CDR1 MGHRA and CDR2 YSYEKL. This CDR3 has 16 amino acids. This chain's CDR3 is CASSQERWEGPYEQLF. The CDR3 DNA reads as TGCGCCAGCAGCCAAGAAAGGTGGGAGGGCCCGTATGAGCAGCTCTTC.

A note on this clonotype: With a much larger clone just one base away, this may be a read error. This rearrangement joins TRBV5-5 to TRBJ2-7; no definite D call. The CDR3 is 11 amino acids. Germline V CDR1 and CDR2: SGHKS, YYEKEE (reference sequence). V lost 6 bases to trimming and J lost 5 bases, with 9 bases between them. CDR3 region: CASNTMDEQYF. The CDR3 DNA is TGTGCCAGCAATACGATGGACGAGCAGTACTTC.

In this sample, this clonotype turned up a few times. The rearrangement links TRBV7-8 to TRBJ1-2, with 7 bases identical to TRBD1. This CDR3 contains 15 residues. Germline assignment: CDR1 SGHVS and CDR2 FQNEAQ. The V gene end was trimmed by 4 bases and the J gene end by 4 bases; junction bases not matched to a gene: 9. CDR3 amino acids: CASSSSTGQSYGYTF. The CDR3 region has the DNA TGTGCCAGCAGCTCATCGACAGGGCAATCCTATGGCTACACCTTC.

Comments on this clonotype: Compared with germline, one end of the junction differs, possibly owing to a read error. The chain carries TRBV14 and TRBJ2-3; 11 bases fit TRBD2. There are 22 residues in the CDR3. Germline CDR1 SGHDN, CDR2 FVKESK. The CDR3 loop is CASSQGRTGCLAGGGVADTRYF. The CDR3 DNA is TGTGCCAGCAGCCAAGGTCGGACAGGGTGTCTAGCGGGAGGTGGAGTGGCAGATACGCGGTATTTT.

This chain connects TRBV29-1 to TRBJ2-7; weak D call: TRBD2 (6 bases). Germline assignment: CDR1 SQVTM and CDR2 ANQGSEA. V lost 6 bases, J lost 1 base, and 22 bases lay in between. This CDR3 has 16 amino acids. The CDR3 here is CSVASLGGLGSYEQYF. CDR3 bases: TGCAGCGTCGCCAGTCTGGGGGGACTTGGTTCCTACGAGCAGTACTTC.

J is TRBJ2-2 and V is TRBV11-1, with a weak D call TRBD1 (6 bases). Trimming left V 3 bases short and J 2 bases short, with 13 bases between. Germline CDR1 SGHAT, CDR2 FQDESV (reference sequence). The CDR3 is made up of 16 amino acids. CDR3 loop: CASSLATGPNTGELFF. In DNA, the CDR3 is TGTGCCAGCAGCTTGGCGACAGGTCCTAACACCGGGGAGCTGTTTTTT. The full variable domain, rest sourced from reference TRBV11-1 and TRBJ2-2, is EAEVAQSPRYKITEKSQAVAFWCDPISGHATLYWYRQILGQGPELLVQFQDESVVDDSQLPKDRFSAERLKGVDSTLKIQPAELGDSAMYLCASSLATGPNTGELFFGEGSRLTVL.